This passage covers 9 T cell receptor beta chains from one sample sequenced in a study of cytomegalovirus exposure and HLA in healthy donors. The PCR ran on 60 Vbeta and 13 Jbeta primers. Generated by immunoSEQ multiplex PCR, the TCRdb table keeps only in-frame clones and is missing some. The data show 130,000 or so clones, roughly three quarters seen once. Sequencing was done on a sample of PBMCs. All receptors derive from a young woman in good health and CMV-seronegative.

This clone was found once. The CDR3 coding sequence is TGTGCCAGCAGCCCAGGACTAGCGGGAGCGACCGGGGAGCTGTTTTTT. Protein: CASSPGLAGATGELFF. The chain uses TRBV7-2 and TRBJ2-2; 13 nucleotides agree with TRBD2. The CDR3 runs 16 residues. In germline, CDR1 is SGHTA, CDR2 FQGNSA. The ends lost 5 bases at V and 5 bases at J; junction bases unmatched: 5.

The rearrangement links TRBV4-1 to TRBJ2-7; 7 nucleotides align to TRBD2. V gave up 0 bases and J gave up 1 base; unmatched junction bases: 12. This CDR3 is built from 18 residues. Germline values: CDR1 MGHRA, CDR2 YSYEKL. CDR3 sequence (DNA): TGCGCCAGCAGCCAAGATTGGGGCGGGAGAGGTACGTCCTACGAGCAGTACTTC. Translation: CASSQDWGGRGTSYEQYF.

V gene TRBV15 combines with J gene TRBJ2-5; 10 nucleotides line up with TRBD2. This CDR3 has 14 residues. V gave up 2 bases and J gave up 5 bases; unmatched junction bases: 2. Per germline, CDR1 LNHNV and CDR2 YYDKDF (reference sequence). CDR3 in DNA: TGTGCCACCAGCAGACTAGCGGGAGAGGAGACCCAGTACTTC. This translates into CATSRLAGEETQYF.

V usage is TRBV5-6 and J usage is TRBJ1-2; D possibly corresponds to TRBD1 (6 bases). Trimming took off 4 bases at V and 4 bases at J, with 20 bases between the two ends. The CDR3 runs to 16 residues. Per the germline V gene, CDR1 is SGHDT and CDR2 is YYEEEE. The CDR3 DNA is TGTGCCAGCAGCATGCCGATAAGAGGGACATTCTATGGCTACACCTTC. Its translation: CASSMPIRGTFYGYTF.

The chain is built from TRBV30 and TRBJ2-1, with 10 bases matching TRBD2. Looked up from germline, CDR1 is GTSNPN and CDR2 is SVGIG (reference sequence). The CDR3 spans 17 residues. The V gene end was trimmed by 1 base and the J gene end by 4 bases; junction bases not matched to a gene: 10. CDR3 loop: CAWSDLEREGGYNEQFF. The CDR3 DNA is TGTGCCTGGAGTGACCTTGAGCGGGAGGGCGGGTACAATGAGCAGTTCTTC.

The V and J genes are TRBV30 and TRBJ2-5; 8 nucleotides line up with TRBD2. The V gene's germline CDR1 is GTSNPN and CDR2 SVGIG (reference sequence). Trimming took 1 base from V and 4 from J; bases not matched to a gene: 8. This CDR3 has 15 amino acids. This chain's CDR3 is CAWSEGGLGSETQYF. The CDR3 nucleotides are TGTGCCTGGAGTGAGGGGGGACTAGGGTCAGAGACCCAGTACTTC.

V gene TRBV7-6 combines with J gene TRBJ1-2, with 7 bases aligning to TRBD1. From germline, CDR1 is SGHVS and CDR2 FNYEAQ. V lost 5 bases to trimming and J lost 5 bases; unmatched junction nucleotides: 5. This CDR3 contains 13 residues. CDR3 sequence (DNA): TGTGCCAGCAGCATAGGGGGCGGATATGGCTACACCTTC. Translating gives CASSIGGGYGYTF.

This clone was detected only once. V is TRBV29-1 and J is TRBJ2-7; D may be TRBD2 (6 bases). The V gene lost 1 base and the J gene lost 0 bases, with 10 bases spanning the gap. Germline CDR1 and CDR2: SQVTM and ANQGSEA. The CDR3 has 14 amino acids. This CDR3 reads CSVEVNSGSYEQYF. The CDR3 nucleotides are TGCAGCGTTGAAGTGAATAGCGGCTCCTACGAGCAGTACTTC.

Turning to this clone: The same CDR3 also results from other DNA sequences found in this sample. V is TRBV5-1 and J is TRBJ1-1; D unresolved. Germline V gene lookup returns CDR1 SGHRS and CDR2 YFSETQ. The CDR3 spans 13 residues. V gave up 3 bases and J gave up 0 bases, with 6 bases separating them. CDR3 amino acids: CASSWGVNTEAFF. Here the CDR3 DNA reads TGCGCCAGCAGCTGGGGAGTGAACACTGAAGCTTTCTTT.